Shown below are 26 T cell receptor beta chains from a single sample sequenced in a study of shared T cell receptors in the human thymus. Measured with immunoSEQ multiplex PCR; TCRdb has only the in-frame clones, and not every one. In the table there are about 380,000 clones, 95% of which are singletons. The material sequenced was thymocytes. The receptors derive from a human donor.

V and J are TRBV7-6 and TRBJ2-3, with D unclear. Germline V gene data show CDR1 as SGHVS and CDR2 as FNYEAQ. The CDR3 loop spans 11 amino acids. V was clipped by 4 bases and J by 6 bases, with 5 bases between them. As DNA, the CDR3 is TGTGCCAGCAGCTCGAGGGATACGCAGTATTTT. Translating gives CASSSRDTQYF.

The chain couples TRBV14 to TRBJ1-1; a weak D match, TRBD1 (5 bases). V dropped 4 bases and J dropped 0 bases, with 15 bases sitting between them. Germline V lookup: CDR1 SGHDN, CDR2 FVKESK. The length of the CDR3 is 16 residues. The CDR3: CASSLGVVQLNTEAFF. DNA for the CDR3: TGTGCCAGCAGCCTAGGGGTCGTACAGTTGAACACTGAAGCTTTCTTT.

The CDR3 region has the DNA TGTGCCTGGAGTGCGGGGGGTAGCAATCAGCCCCAGCATTTT. As protein: CAWSAGGSNQPQHF. The chain uses TRBV30 and TRBJ1-5; D possibly corresponds to TRBD1 (5 bases). V was shortened by 1 base and J by 0 bases, with 7 bases between the two germline ends. The germline CDR1 and CDR2 sequences are GTSNPN and SVGIG (reference sequence). The CDR3 has 14 amino acids.

This sequence joins TRBV5-1 and TRBJ2-7; TRBD2 matches 9 bases. Per germline, CDR1 SGHRS and CDR2 YFSETQ. V trimming: 5 bases; J trimming: 1 base; junction bases outside the gene matches: 4. There are 14 residues in the CDR3. The chain's CDR3 is CASRSSGRSYEQYF. The DNA for the CDR3 is TGCGCCAGCAGGTCCAGCGGGAGGTCCTACGAGCAGTACTTC.

The rearrangement joins TRBV11-2 to TRBJ2-3; D remains unclear. V lost 1 base, J lost 7 bases, and 6 bases lay in between. Per the germline V gene, CDR1 is SGHAT and CDR2 is FQNNGV. This CDR3 is built from 12 residues. The CDR3 DNA is TGTGCCAGCAGCTTAGGTAGAAATACGCAGTATTTT. This translates into CASSLGRNTQYF.

The chain is built from TRBV2 and TRBJ1-3; D call uncertain. V was trimmed by 8 bases and J by 0 bases, leaving 17 bases between them. The CDR3 totals 16 residues. CDR1 is SNHLY and CDR2 is FYNNEI in the germline V gene. CDR3 in amino acids: CASPEYNHRSGNTIYF. CDR3 sequence (DNA): TGTGCCAGCCCGGAGTATAACCACCGCTCTGGAAACACCATATATTTT.

This chain joins TRBV19 and TRBJ2-7; D is perhaps TRBD1 or TRBD2 (5 bases each). This CDR3 spans 13 amino acids. Trimming left V 4 bases short and J 3 bases short, with 10 bases between. Per the germline V gene, CDR1 is LNHDA and CDR2 is SQIVND (reference sequence). CDR3 sequence: CASSTGTNYEQYF. The CDR3 DNA reads as TGTGCCAGTAGTACCGGGACCAACTACGAGCAGTACTTC.

The V call is TRBV5-6, the J call TRBJ1-2; 9 bases agree with TRBD1. This CDR3 region has 14 residues. Germline-derived CDR1 and CDR2 are SGHDT and YYEEEE. Losses at the gene ends were 4 bases for V and 3 bases for J; bases not matched to a gene: 4. CDR3: CASSNRGLYYGYTF. The CDR3 bases are TGTGCCAGCAGCAACAGGGGGCTCTACTATGGCTACACCTTC.

J is TRBJ1-1 and V is TRBV10-3; D is possibly TRBD1 (5 bases). The CDR3 is 13 amino acids. The V end was cut by 4 bases, the J end by 7 bases, with 13 bases between. Germline CDR1 is ENHRY and CDR2 is SYGVKD. CDR3 loop: CAISAQALGEAFF. The CDR3 DNA reads TGTGCCATCAGTGCACAGGCCCTTGGTGAAGCTTTCTTT.

The DNA for the CDR3 is TGCGCCAGCAGTGAGTCGATCTTATTTGGAGTAGCGGGAAAAAATGAGCAGTTCTTC. Translated: CASSESILFGVAGKNEQFF. The J gene is TRBJ2-1, the V gene TRBV10-1, with 8 bases matching TRBD2. The V segment lost 0 bases and the J segment 7 bases; nucleotides outside the gene matches: 17. The CDR3 runs 19 residues. Germline V CDR1 and CDR2: WNHNN, SYGVQD (reference sequence).

This clone was counted a single time. The V gene is TRBV18, the J gene TRBJ1-5; D possibly corresponds to TRBD1 (5 bases). Germline CDR1 and CDR2: KGHSH and LQKENI. The ends were cut back, 3 bases at V and 3 bases at J, with 15 bases in the middle. The CDR3 has 16 residues. The CDR3 sequence: CASSPRGQGFNQPQHF. CDR3 DNA sequence: TGTGCCAGCTCACCCCGCGGGCAGGGTTTCAATCAGCCCCAGCATTTT.

The table lists this clone with a count of one. The chain joins TRBV11-2 to TRBJ1-3, with 8 positions matching TRBD1. The CDR3 contains 16 residues. With V trimmed by 1 base and J by 2 bases, 4 bases remained unmatched. Germline values: CDR1 SGHAT, CDR2 FQNNGV. The DNA for the CDR3 is TGTGCCAGCAGCTTAGCGGACAGGGTAACTGGAAACACCATATATTTT. Translation gives CASSLADRVTGNTIYF.

The rearrangement joins TRBV30 to TRBJ2-7; 8 nucleotides line up with TRBD2. In germline, CDR1 is GTSNPN, CDR2 SVGIG (reference sequence). The CDR3 is made up of 12 amino acids. The trim removed 4 bases at V and 4 bases at J, leaving 3 bases unmatched. The DNA of the CDR3 is TGTGCCTGGAAGCGGGAGAGGTACGAGCAGTACTTC. This translates into CAWKRERYEQYF. Combining the CDR3 with reference TRBV30 and TRBJ2-7 gives the whole variable domain SQTIHQWPATLVQPVGSPLSLECTVEGTSNPNLYWYRQAAGRGLQLLFYSVGIGQISSEVPQNLSASRPQDRQFILSSKKLLLSDSGFYLCAWKRERYEQYFGPGTRLTVT.

The gene calls are TRBV19 and TRBJ2-3; 12 positions match TRBD2. The CDR3 loop spans 16 amino acids. Looked up from germline, CDR1 is LNHDA and CDR2 is SQIVND (reference sequence). After removal of 5 bases from V and 1 base from J, the junction contained 4 bases not matched to a gene. The CDR3 DNA reads as TGTGCCAGTAGTGGCCGACTAGCGGGGGGCACAGATACGCAGTATTTT. Its translation is CASSGRLAGGTDTQYF.

The genes are TRBV27 and TRBJ2-1, with D maybe TRBD2 (7 bases). The V end lost 5 bases, the J end lost 5 bases, and 28 bases lay between the germline ends. The germline CDR1 and CDR2 sequences are MNHEY and SMNVEV (reference sequence). The length of the CDR3 is 19 residues. CDR3 amino acids: CASSPGGREPSGVNNEQFF. The DNA of the CDR3 is TGTGCCAGCAGTCCCGGGGGCAGGGAGCCTAGCGGAGTTAACAATGAGCAGTTCTTC.

The genes are TRBV4-3 and TRBJ1-1; 8 bases are shared with TRBD1. V shed 0 bases and J 1 base; nucleotides not matched to a gene: 4. Germline assignment: CDR1 LGHNA and CDR2 YSLEER. The CDR3 is 16 amino acids. CDR3 loop: CASSQEAGGPNTEAFF. The CDR3 nucleotides are TGCGCCAGCAGCCAAGAGGCAGGGGGCCCGAACACTGAAGCTTTCTTT.

The chain has TRBV5-5 and TRBJ2-7, with 10 bases aligning to TRBD1. Germline trimming cut 3 bases from V and 11 bases from J; bases unmatched to any gene: 2. The germline V gene encodes CDR1 SGHKS and CDR2 YYEKEE (reference sequence). The CDR3 sequence is 11 residues long. The chain's CDR3 is CASSSGQGEYF. Here the CDR3 DNA reads TGTGCCAGCAGCTCCGGACAGGGGGAGTACTTC.

This chain joins TRBV6-1 and TRBJ2-1; TRBD2 agrees at 12 bases. The CDR3 is made up of 19 amino acids. With V trimmed by 4 bases and J by 0 bases, 10 bases remained unmatched. CDR1 and CDR2 from the germline V gene are MNHNS and SASEGT. CDR3 sequence (DNA): TGTGCCAGCAGTGGGACTAGCGGGACGAAAACCAGCTCCTACAATGAGCAGTTCTTC. It specifies CASSGTSGTKTSSYNEQFF.

The chain couples TRBV5-1 to TRBJ2-5; a possible D gene is TRBD1 (5 bases). This CDR3 is built from 13 residues. V shed 3 bases and J shed 7 bases, with 13 bases lying between them. CDR1 is SGHRS and CDR2 is YFSETQ in the germline V gene. This CDR3 is CASSSPREVTQYF. The CDR3 bases are TGCGCCAGCAGCTCCCCCAGGGAAGTGACCCAGTACTTC.

The chain carries TRBV28 and TRBJ2-1; no reliable D call. The germline V gene has CDR1 MDHEN and CDR2 SYDVKM. The CDR3 runs to 11 residues. The V and J ends lost 4 bases and 6 bases respectively, with 4 bases between them. The CDR3 DNA follows: TGTGCCAGCAGTTATACCAATGAGCAGTTCTTC. This sequence encodes CASSYTNEQFF.

The chain joins TRBV2 to TRBJ2-5, with D possibly matching TRBD1 (5 bases). In germline, CDR1 is SNHLY, CDR2 FYNNEI. This CDR3 region has 17 residues. V gave up 11 bases and J gave up 1 base, with 26 bases separating them. In DNA, the CDR3 is TGTGCCTGGGGTAGGGGTTACCCCAAACCCCTCCAAGAGACCCAGTACTTC. Translation gives CAWGRGYPKPLQETQYF.

The chain joins TRBV30 to TRBJ2-7; D perhaps matches TRBD1 (5 bases). Germline V gene sequence: CDR1 GTSNPN, CDR2 SVGIG (reference sequence). Trimming left V 4 bases short and J 7 bases short, with 11 bases between. CDR3 length: 11 amino acids. CDR3 coding DNA: TGTGCCTGGACCGCCAACAGGGAGCAGTACTTC. Its translation is CAWTANREQYF.

V usage is TRBV11-2 and J usage is TRBJ2-3, with D perhaps assigned TRBD1 or TRBD2 (5 bases each). The germline V gene has CDR1 SGHAT and CDR2 FQNNGV. The CDR3 has 15 residues. V shed 2 bases and J shed 0 bases, with 9 bases lying between them. DNA of the CDR3: TGTGCCAGCAGCTTACCCCGGGACAGCACAGATACGCAGTATTTT. Protein sequence: CASSLPRDSTDTQYF. The whole variable domain, filled in from reference TRBV11-2 and TRBJ2-3, reads EAGVAQSPRYKIIEKRQSVAFWCNPISGHATLYWYQQILGQGPKLLIQFQNNGVVDDSQLPKDRFSAERLKGVDSTLKIQPAKLEDSAVYLCASSLPRDSTDTQYFGPGTRLTVL.

The chain carries TRBV9 and TRBJ2-3, with D unresolved. This CDR3 has 14 residues. Germline-derived CDR1 and CDR2 are SGDLS and YYNGEE. Trimming removed 4 bases at V and 8 bases at J, with 17 bases between. Here the CDR3 DNA reads TGTGCCAGCAGCCCCATACCAGGTAGCTGTACGCAGTATTTT. It yields the protein CASSPIPGSCTQYF.

The chain combines TRBV14 with TRBJ1-2, with D tentatively TRBD1 (6 bases). From germline, CDR1 is SGHDN and CDR2 FVKESK. Trimming removed 0 bases at V and 4 bases at J, with 9 bases between. The CDR3 length is 14 residues. The CDR3 bases are TGTGCCAGCAGCCAAGATGACAGGTTCTATGGCTACACCTTC. Translating gives CASSQDDRFYGYTF.

This chain connects TRBV5-1 to TRBJ2-1; D uncertain. Trimming removed 0 bases from V and 5 bases from J, with 12 bases in between. CDR1 and CDR2 from the germline V gene are SGHRS and YFSETQ. CDR3 size: 15 residues. CDR3 in amino acids: CASSLALGPNNEQFF. CDR3 nucleotides: TGCGCCAGCAGCTTGGCGCTAGGGCCTAACAATGAGCAGTTCTTC.